Described below is a single T cell receptor beta chain sequence and its context. The source of the sample is a study of PD-L1 blockade in urothelial cancer. Across the study: Each patient had 0 to 3 earlier chemotherapy regimens.

The V and J ends lost 4 bases and 2 bases, in that order; junction bases with no gene match: 3. The germline V gene encodes CDR1 KGHSH and CDR2 LQKENI. The CDR3 totals 15 residues. Sequenced by immunoSEQ multiplex PCR; TCRdb stores in-frame clones only, minus some. The sample has 35,000 to 40,000 clones; around 80% are singletons. V and J are TRBV18 and TRBJ2-2; TRBD1 matches at 8 bases. The material was PBMCs, obtained around atezolizumab (anti-PD-L1) treatment. The TCR was taken from a man aged 65-85 years with urothelial cancer. The chain's CDR3 is CASSRTGRNTGELFF. CDR3 nucleotide sequence: TGTGCCAGCTCACGGACAGGGAGAAACACCGGGGAGCTGTTTTTT.